This T cell receptor beta chain was documented in a study of blood T cell repertoires in COVID-19 (dated by TCRdb to about 2020). Context from the whole study: The collaborator samples originated in the United States, Italy and Spain and spanned the acute and convalescent phases of COVID-19. The repertoires were made available in a free public database intended to serve as a resource for research on the immune response to SARS-CoV-2. The sample metadata nearly always contained a de-identified subject ID, COVID-19 status, age in years and sex. The material from the prospective study consisted of cDNA or gDNA derived from T cells, B-cell-depleted T cells, or PBMCs. Deeply sampled blood TCRbeta repertoires from subjects exposed to, actively infected with, or recovered from COVID-19 were included in the dataset. The samples were drawn from two sources: the first 160 participants of the ongoing ImmuneRACE study, and fewer than 1,500 subjects contributed by 6 global collaborators. Where available, HLA class I and class II types were taken from metadata supplied by the sample provider and were not determined by assay-based typing. Here is what the overall study found, with its caveats: The amount of clinical and demographic metadata varied by source and participant and was provided uncurated.

This clone was counted ten times or more. This receptor's antigen is unknown. Base qualities were left out, and no much larger clone turns up one base away. TCRbeta CDR3 regions were amplified from genomic DNA using the immunoSEQ Assay, a bias-controlled multiplex PCR. The study's own analysis went as follows. Nucleated cell counts per sample were estimated from amplification of reference gene primers within the assay. To quantify the absolute abundance of each unique TCRbeta CDR3 rearrangement, sequence reads were collapsed and filtered. For each sample, productive Simpson clonality was calculated as the square root of Simpson's diversity index over productive rearrangements. TCRdb holds this immuneACCESS table with in-frame rearrangements only. Some clones are missing; in checked studies, unresolved V genes explain under half, and the rest has no known cause. That table furnishes V, J and clone size, whereas the DNA furnished D and trimming. The sample table holds a few hundred thousand clones, of which about 79% were seen once. The ten largest clones take up 1.3% of the sample.

Enrolling through a virtual design, the prospective study's participants ranged in age from roughly 18 to 95 years and lived across approximately 25 United States geographic areas. To assign participants to cohorts, the prospective study relied on clinical history that participants themselves reported in a screening survey and a study questionnaire. Mobile phlebotomists in the prospective study collected whole blood, serum and a nasopharyngeal or oropharyngeal swab from every participant. Prospective study participants could optionally give additional blood draws and questionnaires over an approximately 2-month period. Before DNA extraction, blood samples from the prospective study were shipped at room temperature or frozen. The germline V gene (reference sequence) sets CDR1 to LNHDA and CDR2 to SQIVND. V loses 6 bases at its end and J loses 7 bases; junction bases beyond the gene matches: 6. The CDR3 has 13 amino acids, counting the end cysteine and phenylalanine. The only DNA kept is the CDR3, 39 bases in frame from the first base.

The V gene is TRBV19 and the J gene is TRBJ2-1, with 7 middle bases fitting TRBD2. The TCR comes from a woman aged 40 to 55 with acute COVID-19. Sequenced: PBMCs or T cells enriched from blood (not recorded which). The CDR3 sequence is CASRGGSGNEQFF. The DNA sequence follows: TGTGCCAGTAGGGGCGGGAGTGGGAATGAGCAGTTCTTC. Where the CDR3 stops, the reference TRBV19 and TRBJ2-1 genes take over; the full variable domain is DGGITQSPKYLFRKEGQNVTLSCEQNLNHDAMYWYRQDPGQGLRLIYYSQIVNDFQKGDIAEGYSVSREKKESFPLTVTSAQKNPTAFYLCASRGGSGNEQFFGPGTRLTVL.